This T cell receptor beta chain was recorded in a study of beta chain features in type 1 diabetes. The study reverse transcribed the entire isolated RNA, so it sequenced expressed TCRB transcripts. Produced via immunoSEQ multiplex PCR; TCRdb's table is partial and in-frame only. The repertoire holds 300,000 or so clones, with 13% as singletons. Only a few counts were recorded for this clone. The antigen is unknown. Germline V gives CDR1 SGHTA, CDR2 FQGNSA. The CDR3 covers 16 residues. The V and J ends lost 5 bases and 0 bases respectively, with 17 bases between them. Isolation of CD4+ naive, central memory, regulatory and stem cell-like memory cells was achieved by sorting via CD45RO/CCR7/CD25/CD127/CD95/CD27. Overall study results and limits: In every one of the four CD4+ subsets, TCRB CDR3s were moderately but significantly shorter in Type 1 diabetes patients.

The sample was naive CD4+ T cells from blood. The TCR sequence derives from a woman between 18 and 29 years old with type 1 diabetes. The chain is built from TRBV7-2 and TRBJ2-7, with D tentatively TRBD2 (6 bases). As DNA, the CDR3 is TGTGCCAGCAGCCAAATGTGGGCGGGACCCTCCTACGAGCAGTACTTC. Translated: CASSQMWAGPSYEQYF.